This record covers a single T cell receptor beta chain. The antigen remains undetermined. This entry belongs to a study of cytomegalovirus exposure and HLA in healthy donors. Study background: Assignment to the Caucasian-associated ancestry cluster applied to over 70% of the roughly 410 genotyped donors.

The primer mix had 60 Vbeta and 13 Jbeta primers. Assay: immunoSEQ multiplex PCR; the TCRdb copy retains only in-frame clones and omits some. This table has tens of thousands of clones, roughly 75% appearing once. General observations from the study: Earlier results showed most TCR beta V segments being productive about 90% or about 30% of the time. A later analysis linked 15,000 to 20,000 TCR beta sequences to HLA alleles at 0.05 false discovery rate. Later analysis associated a missense DCLRE1C variant with TCR beta V- and J-gene trimming.

Sequencing was performed on PBMCs. This clonotype was obtained from a man aged 55 to 70 in good health and CMV-seropositive.

Here the CDR3 DNA reads TGTGCCAGCAGCACCCAGGGGGAGCACGAGCAGTACTTC. As protein: CASSTQGEHEQYF. This sequence joins TRBV6-6 and TRBJ2-5, with 7 bases identical to TRBD1. The J call may be faulty, since TRBJ2-7 better matches the DNA end. Germline assignment: CDR1 MNHNY and CDR2 SVGAGI (reference sequence). This CDR3 has 13 amino acids.